This T cell receptor (beta chain) was recovered during a study of molecular identifiers for immune sequencing clone quantification listed by TCRdb under 2018. Regarding the research as a whole: For a replicate experiment, RNA from roughly 20,000 or 100,000 naive CD8 T cells was divided into five aliquots, and four of the five aliquots were sequenced. This methods study used CD8 T cells to benchmark TCR RNA copy counting and molecular-identifier clustering-based TCR repertoire sequencing (MIDCIRS). What the study reported, not specific to this receptor: Clones above 20 RNA copies held over 97% of molecules in CMV-specific effector cells but under 1% in naive cells. When barcode sub-clustering was not used, chimeric consensus sequences inflated TCR diversity, with chimeras reaching as high as 47%. A single cell's worth of spiked-in Jurkat TCR RNA was reported detectable even among one million naive CD8 T cells. The naive libraries included spiked-in Jurkat TCR RNA (roughly ten copies' worth), and this Jurkat TCR RNA is not part of the donor repertoire. Highly expanded clone sizes could be underestimated because identical TCR molecules may share a barcode. Modeling gave about three recovered TCR RNA copies per cell versus around 10 by digital PCR, implying approximately 32% capture efficiency.

Libraries of naive CD8 T cells were built from anywhere between about 17,000 and 1,000,000 sorted cells, with 10%, 30% or 50% of the purified RNA used. Naive CD8 T cells were FACS-sorted as CD8+CD4-CCR7+CD45RA+ on a BD FACSAria II into RLT Plus buffer. To test detection sensitivity, Jurkat RNA equivalent to approximately nine TCR copies was spiked into samples of about 19,000-1,000,000 naive CD8 T cells. CD8 T cells were enriched using RosetteSep CD8+ T Cell Enrichment Cocktail and Ficoll-Paque, and the enriched cells then underwent ACK red cell lysis. There are 15 amino acids in the CDR3, from cysteine to phenylalanine inclusive. Only the CDR3 DNA stays, 45 bases, in frame from base 1. CDR1 and CDR2 (MNHEY, SVGAGI) derive from the germline V gene. V and J lose 0 bases and 1 base, and a span of 9 bases separates them. Libraries were made using PCR. The sequencing machine was an Illumina HiSeq 4000. Bulk TCR libraries were generated as previously described, with the TCR primers listed in Table S5 used. Total RNA was purified with the Qiagen AllPrep DNA/RNA kit. Before analysis, reads from multiple sequencing runs of one library were combined. The authors' analysis ran thus. Reads were retained only if the reads had an exact TCR constant sequence, and the retained reads were trimmed to 150 nt and grouped according to their 12-nt molecular barcodes. Reads within each barcode group were sub-clustered using a 15% Levenshtein threshold, and quality-weighted consensus sequences were constructed for each RNA molecule. Non-functional sequences were removed, as were lower-count sequences one edit away from another. On the basis of fitting two negative binomial distributions, barcode sub-clusters with fewer than 20% of the maximum read count were discarded. TCRdb passed the public sequencing reads through fastp at Q25 and MiXCR, retaining productive beta sequences. Each CDR3 protein appears once, grouped with its most common genes and DNA. Here the V and J calls rest on TCRdb's processing, not on the authors' analysis. The sample table shows 400,000 to 600,000 distinct CDR3 sequences, and around a fifth are seen once. Jointly, the top ten make up 0.65% to 0.95% of the sample.

This clonotype has a handful of counts. The antigen this receptor binds is unknown. The sample holds no much larger clone one base away, and base qualities are not on file. The chain links TRBV6-5 with TRBJ1-1; a weak D assignment points to TRBD1 (6 bases agree). The sample comprised naive CD8+ T cells from blood, with Jurkat cell RNA spiked in. This specimen's cell subset or site label, interpreted: FACS-sorted CD8+CD4-CCR7+CD45RA+ naive T cells. The TCR sequence derives from a human donor in good health. Some libraries in this study had Jurkat cell RNA spiked in. The CDR3 region: CASSYSTGSNTEAFF. The bases read TGTGCCAGCAGTTACTCAACAGGGTCGAACACTGAAGCTTTCTTT.